What follows are 29 T cell receptor beta chains derived from one specimen sequenced in a study of T cells in women clearing cervical HPV infection. Data came from immunoSEQ multiplex PCR; TCRdb stores just in-frame clones and leaves some out. The table for this sample gives under 50,000 clones. The sample taken for sequencing was blood buffy coat. The receptors here all came from a woman aged 18 to 75 with a cervical HPV16 infection that either progressed to CIN3+ or cleared (not recorded which).

On this clone: The read comes to an end 3 residues before the CDR3 does, leaving the germline J gene to fill in the end. V and J are TRBV5-1 and TRBJ1-4; D is possibly TRBD1 (5 bases). The CDR3 is made up of 14 amino acids. Trimming removed 3 bases from V and 7 bases from J, with 13 bases in between. Germline V CDR1 and CDR2: SGHRS, YFSETQ. Incomplete CDR3 DNA: TGCGCCAGCAGCTCAGGGTCGGGAGGTGAAAAA. This gives the protein CASSSGSGGEK. The full CDR3 protein is CASSSGSGGEKLFF.

In regard to this clone: Read data end 3 residues before the CDR3 end; the end is taken from the germline J gene. The chain has TRBV7-3 and TRBJ2-2; D call uncertain. In germline, CDR1 is SGHTA, CDR2 FQGTGA. The CDR3 runs to 14 residues. The V end was cut by 0 bases, the J end by 7 bases, with 9 bases between. Here the CDR3 reads CASSLTSGGGELFF. CDR3 bases read: TGTGCCAGCAGCTTAACGTCTGGCGGCGGGGAG. Full variable domain (outside the CDR3, taken from reference TRBV7-3 and TRBJ2-2): GAGVSQTPSNKVTEKGKYVELRCDPISGHTALYWYRQSLGQGPEFLIYFQGTGAADDSGLPNDRFFAVRPEGSVSTLKIQRTERGDSAVYLCASSLTSGGGELFFGEGSRLTVL.

With respect to this clone: The read falls 3 residues short of the CDR3 end, and the missing part is taken from the germline J gene. The genes are TRBV19 and TRBJ1-1, with 8 bases lining up with TRBD1. The CDR3 totals 16 residues. Trimming cost V 6 bases and J 5 bases; bases outside gene matches: 14. The germline V gene has CDR1 LNHDA and CDR2 SQIVND (reference sequence). The CDR3: CASRASSGQGVTEAFF. The CDR3 DNA, read in part, is TGTGCCAGTAGAGCTTCAAGCGGACAGGGAGTGACTGAA. Full variable domain (outside the CDR3, taken from reference TRBV19 and TRBJ1-1): DGGITQSPKYLFRKEGQNVTLSCEQNLNHDAMYWYRQDPGQGLRLIYYSQIVNDFQKGDIAEGYSVSREKKESFPLTVTSAQKNPTAFYLCASRASSGQGVTEAFFGQGTRLTVV.

On this clone: The sequenced fragment ends 3 residues before the CDR3 boundary, so the rest is inferred from the germline J gene. The chain is built from TRBV11-1 and TRBJ1-2; a weak D match, TRBD1 (5 bases). Per the germline V gene, CDR1 is SGHAT and CDR2 is FQDESV (reference sequence). The CDR3 runs to 13 residues. This CDR3 is CASSSGTVYDYTF. CDR3 DNA, as far as it was read: TGTGCCAGCAGCTCCGGGACTGTCTACGAC.

Concerning this clone itself: The CDR3 goes on 3 residues after the read ends, and that part is filled in from the germline J gene. The rearrangement uses TRBV19 and TRBJ2-2; TRBD1 matches 7 bases. Germline lookup yields CDR1 LNHDA and CDR2 SQIVND (reference sequence). V lost 7 bases to trimming and J lost 0 bases; unmatched junction nucleotides: 2. The CDR3 sequence is 14 residues long. Partial CDR3 DNA: TGTGCCAGTAAGGGGGCCGCGAACACCGGGGAG. Its translation is CASKGAANTGE. In full, the CDR3 reads CASKGAANTGELFF.

About this clone itself: The CDR3 end falls 3 residues outside the read, so it is completed with the germline J gene. The chain is built from TRBV7-2 and TRBJ1-2, with D maybe TRBD1 (6 bases). V was pared by 1 base and J by 4 bases, with 13 bases between. The CDR3 length is 15 residues. The germline CDR1 and CDR2 sequences are SGHTA and FQGNSA. The CDR3 sequence is CASSLGGGSGYGYTF. Partial CDR3 DNA: TGTGCCAGCAGCTTAGGTGGGGGCTCCGGCTATGGC. The full variable domain, completed using reference TRBV7-2 and TRBJ1-2, is GAGVSQSPSNKVTEKGKDVELRCDPISGHTALYWYRQSLGQGLEFLIYFQGNSAPDKSGLPSDRFSAERTGGSVSTLTIQRTQQEDSAVYLCASSLGGGSGYGYTFGSGTRLTVV.

As for this clone: The read terminates 3 residues before the CDR3 end, so the remaining end is supplied by the germline J gene. The J gene is TRBJ1-1, the V gene TRBV5-1; possibly TRBD1 for D (6 bases). V was pared by 0 bases and J by 1 base, with 7 bases between. The CDR3 is 14 amino acids. In germline, CDR1 is SGHRS, CDR2 YFSETQ. The part of the CDR3 DNA that was read is TGCGCCAGCAGCTTGGAACAGGGGAACACTGAA. Its translation: CASSLEQGNTE. The whole CDR3 sequence reads CASSLEQGNTEAFF.

Details on this clone: The read ends 3 residues early relative to the CDR3; the germline J gene fills the gap. This chain links TRBV2 with TRBJ1-2; D unresolved. The CDR3 spans 14 residues. Germline CDR1 SNHLY, CDR2 FYNNEI. CDR3 bases read: TGTGCCAGCAGTGTTGACACCTCCCTGAATACC. It is translated as CASSVDTSLNT. The whole CDR3 protein reads CASSVDTSLNTYTF.

To note about this clone: The read gets to within 3 residues of the CDR3 end, and the germline J gene fills in the rest. V gene TRBV20-1 combines with J gene TRBJ2-4, with D possibly being TRBD2 (6 bases). Germline V gene lookup returns CDR1 DFQATT and CDR2 SNEGSKA (reference sequence). V lost 1 base and J lost 3, with 13 bases in between. This CDR3 has 15 residues. The sequenced CDR3 bases are TGCAGTGCTAGAGCCGTGCGGGGTCACAAAAACATT. It encodes CSARAVRGHKNI. The full CDR3 sequence reads CSARAVRGHKNIQYF.

On this clone itself: The read ends 3 residues early relative to the CDR3; the germline J gene fills the gap. This chain uses TRBV28 with TRBJ2-5; D uncertain. Trimming cost V 2 bases and J 0 bases, with 13 bases left between them. CDR1 and CDR2 (germline): MDHEN, SYDVKM. The CDR3 runs 16 residues. CDR3 DNA, as far as it was read: TGTGCCAGCAGTTTAGGTAAAGCGCTACACCAAGAGACC. Translated: CASSLGKALHQET. The entire CDR3 reads CASSLGKALHQETQYF.

The CDR3 DNA, read in part, is TGTGCCAGCAGCTTGCCTAGCGGGGCTTTACAAGAGACG. It is translated as CASSLPSGALQET. The whole CDR3 is CASSLPSGALQETQYF. J is TRBJ2-3 and V is TRBV5-4; 9 bases align to TRBD2. The read terminates 3 residues before the CDR3 end, so the remaining end is supplied by the germline J gene. The germline V gene encodes CDR1 SGHNT and CDR2 YYREEE (reference sequence). The CDR3 spans 16 residues. The full variable domain, completed using reference TRBV5-4 and TRBJ2-3, is ETGVTQSPTHLIKTRGQQVTLRCSSQSGHNTVSWYQQALGQGPQFIFQYYREEENGRGNFPPRFSGLQFPNYSSELNVNALELDDSALYLCASSLPSGALQETQYFGPGTRLTVL.

The CDR3 DNA, read in part, is TGTGCCAGTAGCACAGGGACCTTGGGCAATCAGCCC. This gives the protein CASSTGTLGNQP. The whole CDR3 protein is CASSTGTLGNQPQHF. The chain carries TRBV19 and TRBJ1-5; a weak D match, TRBD1 (6 bases). The CDR3 end is not reached by the read, which stops 3 residues before it; the germline J gene fills it in. Germline-derived CDR1 and CDR2 are LNHDA and SQIVND (reference sequence). V lost 6 bases and J 2 bases, leaving 14 bases between the germline ends. CDR3 length: 15 amino acids.

As to this clone: The sequence runs out 3 residues before the end of the CDR3; the remainder is reconstructed from the germline J gene. V and J are TRBV6-1 and TRBJ2-3; D perhaps matches TRBD1 (6 bases). The germline V gene encodes CDR1 MNHNS and CDR2 SASEGT. This CDR3 spans 15 amino acids. The V and J ends lost 3 bases and 2 bases respectively, with 12 bases between them. CDR3 DNA (partial): TGTGCCAGCAGTGAGACCCGGGACATCACAGATACG. As protein: CASSETRDITDT. The whole CDR3 sequence is CASSETRDITDTQYF.

CDR3 sequence: CASTSVIPGLAGDGSYNEQFF. Partial CDR3 DNA: TGTGCCAGCACCTCGGTCATACCGGGACTAGCGGGAGACGGCTCCTACAATGAG. The chain uses TRBV7-1 and TRBJ2-1, with 14 nucleotides matching TRBD2. The read halts 3 residues ahead of the CDR3 end, with the missing end drawn from the germline J gene. TRBV7-1 qualifies as an ORF whose function is uncertain. The CDR3 runs to 21 residues. V gave up 7 bases and J gave up 0 bases; unmatched junction bases: 17.

To note about this clone: From the germline J gene comes the end of the CDR3, since the read stops 3 residues before it. The chain combines TRBV7-3 with TRBJ1-1; 10 positions agree with TRBD1. The CDR3 loop spans 14 amino acids. Germline V gene lookup returns CDR1 SGHTA and CDR2 FQGTGA. With V trimmed by 4 bases and J by 6 bases, 5 bases remained unmatched. CDR3 sequence reads: CASSSADRGAEAFF. The DNA read from the CDR3 is TGTGCCAGCAGCTCGGCGGACAGGGGGGCTGAA.

Points on this clone: With the read ending 3 residues before the CDR3 end, the germline J gene is used to fill in that end. The chain has TRBV11-2 and TRBJ1-1, with 8 bases identical to TRBD1. V lost 5 bases, J lost 5 bases, and 10 bases stayed unmatched. The CDR3 length is 15 residues. Germline V lookup: CDR1 SGHAT, CDR2 FQNNGV. The part of the CDR3 DNA that was read is TGTGCCAGCAGCACTTTATCAGGGGGCGCTACTGAA. This sequence encodes CASSTLSGGATE. The full CDR3 sequence reads CASSTLSGGATEAFF.

Points on this clone: The read gets to within 3 residues of the CDR3 end, and the germline J gene fills in the rest. The chain joins TRBV7-2 to TRBJ2-1, with 7 bases matching TRBD2. Germline V lookup: CDR1 SGHTA, CDR2 FQGNSA. Trimming removed 3 bases from V and 5 bases from J; junction bases left unmatched: 4. This CDR3 has 14 residues. The CDR3 protein is CASSFRLADNEQFF. The sequenced part of the CDR3 DNA is TGTGCCAGCAGCTTTAGGCTAGCGGACAATGAG.

In the case of this clone: Relative to the germline gene, one junction end is altered; a read error may explain this. The CDR3 end lies 3 residues beyond the end of the read and is filled in from the germline J gene. Other DNA sequences in the sample encode the same CDR3. The chain carries TRBV19 and TRBJ1-3, with 7 bases fitting TRBD1. Per germline, CDR1 LNHDA and CDR2 SQIVND (reference sequence). The CDR3 spans 12 residues. Partial CDR3 DNA: TGTGCCAGTAGTTCAGGGGGAAACACG. Residues: CASSSGGNT. The full CDR3 sequence reads CASSSGGNTIYF.

In regard to this clone: The read ends 3 residues shy of where the CDR3 ends; the end is completed using the germline J gene. The chain carries TRBV19 and TRBJ2-2; tentative D call: TRBD1 (5 bases). Germline V CDR1 and CDR2: LNHDA, SQIVND (reference sequence). There are 17 residues in the CDR3. CDR3 loop: CASTAPPTGSGANVLFF. The DNA read from the CDR3 is TGTGCCAGTACCGCACCGCCCACAGGCTCTGGGGCCAACGTG.

Worth noting for this clone: One junction end disagrees with the germline gene, perhaps due to a read error. The read finishes 3 residues shy of the CDR3 end, and the germline J gene is used to complete it. The rearrangement uses TRBV6-2 or TRBV6-3 and TRBJ1-1; D gene uncertain. The CDR3 has 14 amino acids. Germline values: CDR1 MNHEY, CDR2 SVGEGT. Incomplete CDR3 DNA: TGTGCCGGCAGTTCGACGGACTTGAACACTGAA. This sequence encodes CAGSSTDLNTE. The whole CDR3 is CAGSSTDLNTEAFF.

Turning to this clone: The DNA ends 3 residues before the CDR3 does, and the rest of the CDR3 is filled in from the germline J gene. The J gene is TRBJ1-4, the V gene TRBV11-2; 7 bases are shared with TRBD1. With V trimmed by 1 base and J by 7 bases, 6 bases remained unmatched. This CDR3 comprises 15 residues. The germline V gene encodes CDR1 SGHAT and CDR2 FQNNGV. CDR3 protein: CASSLGAGGSEKLFF. The DNA read from the CDR3 is TGTGCCAGCAGCTTAGGGGCAGGGGGGAGTGAAAAA.

CDR3 region: CASSIDLQGGGYTF. The part of the CDR3 DNA that was read is TGTGCCAGTAGTATAGATCTACAGGGAGGTGGC. V gene TRBV19 combines with J gene TRBJ1-2; perhaps TRBD1 as D (6 bases). The CDR3 end is not reached by the read, which stops 3 residues before it; the germline J gene fills it in. The CDR3 sequence is 14 residues long. Germline CDR1 is LNHDA and CDR2 is SQIVND (reference sequence). With 0 bases removed from V and 7 bases from J, the gap between germline ends came to 12 bases.

As for this clone: The read falls 3 residues short of the CDR3 end, and the missing part is taken from the germline J gene. The chain recombines TRBV4-2 with TRBJ1-2; TRBD1 agrees at 12 bases. Germline-derived CDR1 and CDR2 are LGHNA and YNFKEQ. The CDR3 loop spans 20 amino acids. CDR3 sequence: CASSPRMGQGARRGLNDYTF. Partial CDR3 DNA: TGTGCCAGCAGCCCGCGCATGGGACAGGGGGCGCGGCGGGGATTGAATGAC.

A word on this clone: The read stops 3 residues short of the end of the CDR3; the missing end is completed from the germline J gene. At the DNA level, this CDR3 is encoded by other sequences in the same sample as well. This rearrangement joins TRBV7-2 to TRBJ1-5; possibly TRBD1 for D (5 bases). Germline assignment: CDR1 SGHTA and CDR2 FQGNSA. The ends were cut back, 6 bases at V and 4 bases at J, with 10 bases in the middle. The CDR3 contains 13 residues. The CDR3 sequence: CASSQQVNQPQHF. The CDR3 bases that were read are TGTGCCAGCAGTCAACAGGTAAATCAGCCC.

CDR3 loop: CASSIDLQTGIFYGYTF. The sequenced CDR3 bases are TGTGCCAGTAGTATAGATCTCCAGACAGGAATATTCTATGGC. The chain carries TRBV19 and TRBJ1-2; perhaps TRBD1 as D (6 bases). The read stops 3 residues short of the end of the CDR3; the missing end is completed from the germline J gene. This CDR3 comprises 17 residues. Germline loops: CDR1 LNHDA, CDR2 SQIVND (reference sequence). V was cut by 0 bases and J by 4 bases, with 18 bases left in between. Based on the CDR3 plus reference TRBV19 and TRBJ1-2, the full variable domain is DGGITQSPKYLFRKEGQNVTLSCEQNLNHDAMYWYRQDPGQGLRLIYYSQIVNDFQKGDIAEGYSVSREKKESFPLTVTSAQKNPTAFYLCASSIDLQTGIFYGYTFGSGTRLTVV.

The CDR3 sequence: CAIRTGEGSPLFF. The covered CDR3 bases are TGTGCCATTAGAACAGGGGAGGGATCACCA. The V and J genes are TRBV10-3 and TRBJ1-4, with 7 bases fitting TRBD1. The read finishes 3 residues shy of the CDR3 end, and the germline J gene is used to complete it. The germline gives CDR1 ENHRY, CDR2 SYGVKD. CDR3 length equals 13 residues.

Comment on this clone: Sequencing ends 3 residues short of the CDR3 end; the germline J gene provides the rest. The chain employs TRBV7-9 and TRBJ2-3, with unresolved D. CDR1 SEHNR and CDR2 FQNEAQ come from the germline V gene (reference sequence). The V end lost 6 bases, the J end lost 2 bases, and 15 bases lay between the germline ends. This CDR3 spans 15 amino acids. The CDR3 DNA, read in part, is TGTGCCAGCAGTCTGGATACAGAATACACAGATACG. It codes for CASSLDTEYTDT. The entire CDR3 protein is CASSLDTEYTDTQYF.

Details on this clone: The read comes to an end 3 residues before the CDR3 does, leaving the germline J gene to fill in the end. This chain uses TRBV19 with TRBJ2-4, with a tentative D call TRBD1 (6 bases). CDR1 LNHDA and CDR2 SQIVND come from the germline V gene (reference sequence). The CDR3 contains 12 residues. CDR3 amino acids: CASSPRQGSQYF. The covered CDR3 bases are TGTGCCAGTAGTCCCCGGCAGGGGTCT.

Concerning this clone itself: The read terminates 3 residues before the CDR3 end, so the remaining end is supplied by the germline J gene. The rearrangement links TRBV30 to TRBJ1-1, with 7 bases lining up with TRBD1. Trimming removed 3 bases from V and 4 bases from J; junction bases left unmatched: 8. CDR1 and CDR2 (germline): GTSNPN, SVGIG (reference sequence). The CDR3 contains 14 residues. The part of the CDR3 DNA that was read is TGTGCCTGGAGCAAGGGGGCGTATGGCACTGAA. Translating gives CAWSKGAYGTE. The CDR3 in full is CAWSKGAYGTEAFF.